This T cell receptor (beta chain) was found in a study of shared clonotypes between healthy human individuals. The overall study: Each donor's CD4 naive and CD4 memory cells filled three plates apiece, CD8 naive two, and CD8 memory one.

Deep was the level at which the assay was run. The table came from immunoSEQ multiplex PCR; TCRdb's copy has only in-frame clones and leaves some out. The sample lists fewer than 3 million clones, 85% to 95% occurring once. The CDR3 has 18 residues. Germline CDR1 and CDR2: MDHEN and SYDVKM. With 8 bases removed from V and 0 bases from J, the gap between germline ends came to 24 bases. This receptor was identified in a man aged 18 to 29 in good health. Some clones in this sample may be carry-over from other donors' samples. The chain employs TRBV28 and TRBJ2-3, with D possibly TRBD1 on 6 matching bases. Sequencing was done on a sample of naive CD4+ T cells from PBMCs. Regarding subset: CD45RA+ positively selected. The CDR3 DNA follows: TGTGCCAGCCGGACAGACTTTACTAGTAGATCTAGCACAGATACGCAGTATTTT. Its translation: CASRTDFTSRSSTDTQYF.